This T cell receptor (beta chain) was sequenced in a study of T-cell memory formation after mild COVID-19. Notes on the study in general: SARS-CoV-2 specificity was not confirmed for second-wave clones peaking on day 37. Pre-infection memory already had some responding clones, implying cross-reactive memory joined.

About this clonotype itself: The antigen remains undetermined.

TCRdb fed the 5' RACE reads into MiXCR, producing one record per CDR3 protein. This sample has around 300,000 distinct CDR3 sequences; about 13% occur once, and the top ten carry approximately 21%. The sequence was collected from a man between 18 and 35 years old who had mild COVID-19 (a few samples of this study predate the infection). Cell type and time point are not known. The sequenced material came from PBMCs or a T cell subset sorted from them (not recorded which).

CDR3 DNA sequence: TGTGCCAGCAGCTTACCCGCCTATAACTCTGGGGCCAACGTCCTGACTTTC. Translating gives CASSLPAYNSGANVLTF. V usage is TRBV28 and J usage is TRBJ2-6; D remains unclear. V shed 6 bases and J shed 0 bases, with 15 bases lying between them. Germline V gene sequence: CDR1 MDHEN, CDR2 SYDVKM. CDR3 length: 17 residues.